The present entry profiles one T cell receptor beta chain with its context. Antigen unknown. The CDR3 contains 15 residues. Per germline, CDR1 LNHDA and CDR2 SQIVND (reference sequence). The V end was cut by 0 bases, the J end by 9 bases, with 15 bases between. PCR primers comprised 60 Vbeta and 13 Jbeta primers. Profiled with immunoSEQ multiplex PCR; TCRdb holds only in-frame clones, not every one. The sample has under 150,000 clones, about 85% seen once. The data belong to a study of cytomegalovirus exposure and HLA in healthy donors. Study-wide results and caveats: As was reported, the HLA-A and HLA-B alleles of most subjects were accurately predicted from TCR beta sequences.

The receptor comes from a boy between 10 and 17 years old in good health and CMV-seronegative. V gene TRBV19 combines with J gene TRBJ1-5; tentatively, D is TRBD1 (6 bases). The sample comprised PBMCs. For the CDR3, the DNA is TGTGCCAGTAGTATAGAGGAAGGGGGGGTTTCGCCCCAGCATTTT. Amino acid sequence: CASSIEEGGVSPQHF.